The source of this T cell receptor (beta chain) is a study of cytomegalovirus exposure and HLA in healthy donors. Unmatched junction bases numbered 3, after V lost 6 bases and J lost 7 bases. This CDR3 has 13 residues. CDR1 is MNHEY and CDR2 is SMNVEV in the germline V gene (reference sequence). This clone appeared a single time. Its antigen remains unidentified. Study results and limitations: A later analysis linked a missense DCLRE1C variant to TCR beta V- and J-gene trimming. Previous analysis showed most TCR beta V segments were productive about 90% or about 30% of the time.

PCR involved 60 Vbeta and 13 Jbeta primers. Produced via immunoSEQ multiplex PCR; TCRdb's table is partial and in-frame only. The table has some 130,000 clones, approximately 77% seen once. The chain has TRBV27 and TRBJ2-5; 12 bases map to TRBD2. The sequenced sample was PBMCs. The sequence was collected from a young man in good health and CMV-seronegative. CDR3 in DNA: TGTGCCAGCAGACTAGCGGGAGGTCGGACCCAGTACTTC. It yields the protein CASRLAGGRTQYF.